The 19 T cell receptor beta chains reported below all come from one sample, sequenced in a study of T cells in tuberculosis. The repertoire was sequenced with immunoSEQ multiplex PCR; TCRdb's copy has only in-frame clones and lacks some. Here the sample spans around 60,000 clones, around 81% being singletons. Thawed, overnight-rested PBMC were stained with GMM-loaded CD1B tetramer, viability dye and anti-CD3, then sorted. The CD1B tetramers carried C32 glucose monomycolate purified from Rhodococcus equi. Sequenced: CD1b-GMM tetramer-negative cells sorted from PBMCs. The source is an adult woman with latent tuberculosis.

The CDR3 sequence is CASSYYSSGRSYEQYF. The CDR3 nucleotides are TGCGCCAGCAGCTACTACTCTAGCGGGCGTTCCTACGAGCAGTACTTC. V and J are TRBV5-1 and TRBJ2-7, with 8 bases matching TRBD2. Germline CDR1 reads SGHRS; CDR2 reads YFSETQ. The J segment lost 1 base and the V segment lost 3 bases, leaving 9 bases of the junction unmatched. The CDR3 is 16 residues long. Filled out from reference TRBV5-1 and TRBJ2-7, the complete variable domain reads KAGVTQTPRYLIKTRGQQVTLSCSPISGHRSVSWYQQTPGQGLQFLFEYFSETQRNKGNFPGRFSGRQFSNSRSEMNVSTLELGDSALYLCASSYYSSGRSYEQYFGPGTRLTVT.

This clone has a handful of counts. J is TRBJ1-5 and V is TRBV2, with 7 bases that match TRBD1. V was pared by 6 bases and J by 2 bases, with 7 bases of the junction left unmatched. The CDR3 consists of 15 residues. Germline lookup yields CDR1 SNHLY and CDR2 FYNNEI. This CDR3 is CASSATGLGNQPQHF. In nucleotides, the CDR3 is TGTGCCAGCAGCGCGACAGGGTTGGGCAATCAGCCCCAGCATTTT.

The V call is TRBV6-1, the J call TRBJ2-1; tentative D call: TRBD2 (6 bases). The CDR3 spans 15 residues. V shed 8 bases and J shed 6 bases, with 20 bases lying between them. Germline CDR1 MNHNS, CDR2 SASEGT. CDR3 DNA: TGTGCCAGCGTTTTGGTAGCGGTTGGCCTCAATGAGCAGTTCTTC. The encoded protein is CASVLVAVGLNEQFF.

The V call is TRBV4-2, the J call TRBJ1-1, with unresolved D. The germline V gene has CDR1 LGHNA and CDR2 YNFKEQ. This CDR3 is built from 14 residues. Trimming stripped 2 bases from V and 2 bases from J, with 9 bases between. CDR3 DNA: TGTGCCAGCAGCCAAAGAGAGGGAAACACTGAAGCTTTCTTT. Encoded protein: CASSQREGNTEAFF.

The V gene is TRBV11-3, the J gene TRBJ2-1; 11 bases agree with TRBD2. CDR3 size: 15 residues. V gave up 4 bases and J gave up 8 bases; unmatched junction bases: 7. The germline gives CDR1 SGHNT, CDR2 YENEEA. The CDR3 bases are TGTGCCAGCAGCTGGATTAGCGGGGGGGCGGATGAGCAGTTCTTC. Its translation: CASSWISGGADEQFF.

This rearrangement joins TRBV6-6 to TRBJ1-2; D possibly corresponds to TRBD1 (5 bases). The germline gives CDR1 MNHNY, CDR2 SVGAGI (reference sequence). This CDR3 region has 13 residues. Trimming pared 5 bases from V and 8 bases from J, leaving 15 bases between. CDR3 sequence (DNA): TGTGCCAGCAGTACGGACACTACCGGCGGCTACACCTTC. Translated, it gives CASSTDTTGGYTF.

This clone was recorded once. The chain couples TRBV19 to TRBJ2-5; TRBD2 is a possible D gene (6 bases). Germline CDR1 and CDR2: LNHDA and SQIVND (reference sequence). Trimming cost V 8 bases and J 4 bases, with 17 bases left between them. CDR3 length: 14 amino acids. The CDR3 DNA sequence: TGTGCCAGTGACCAGGGAGGTAGTAGAGAGACCCAGTACTTC. Amino acid sequence: CASDQGGSRETQYF.

V gene TRBV2 combines with J gene TRBJ1-4; possibly TRBD1 for D (5 bases). CDR1 SNHLY and CDR2 FYNNEI come from the germline V gene. V gave up 5 bases and J gave up 0 bases, with 10 bases separating them. This CDR3 is built from 15 residues. CDR3 amino acids: CASSRTFATNEKLFF. Written as DNA, the CDR3 is TGTGCCAGCAGTCGGACATTTGCAACTAATGAAAAACTGTTTTTT.

The chain couples TRBV28 to TRBJ2-5; D not resolved. Trimming removed 6 bases from V and 0 bases from J, with 2 bases in between. This CDR3 has 11 amino acids. CDR1 is MDHEN, CDR2 SYDVKM, per germline. Here the CDR3 reads CASSYQETQYF. The CDR3 DNA reads TGTGCCAGCAGCTACCAAGAGACCCAGTACTTC.

This chain connects TRBV7-9 to TRBJ2-3; no reliable D call. The CDR3 sequence is 14 residues long. The germline V gene encodes CDR1 SEHNR and CDR2 FQNEAQ (reference sequence). Deletions cut 0 bases from V and 4 bases from J, with 8 bases between. The CDR3: CASSLALSADTQYF. The CDR3 DNA is TGTGCCAGCAGCTTAGCGCTCAGCGCAGATACGCAGTATTTT.

Regarding this clone: The conserved final phenylalanine or tryptophan is absent from the CDR3, which likely points to a read error. The genes are TRBV10-3 and TRBJ2-7; D gene ambiguous. The germline gives CDR1 ENHRY, CDR2 SYGVKD. This CDR3 has 11 residues. V lost 8 bases and J lost 6, with 11 bases in between. CDR3 amino acids: CAIGPLTEQYL. The DNA of the CDR3 is TGTGCCATCGGGCCTTTAACCGAGCAGTACCTC.

The chain has TRBV29-1 and TRBJ2-1, with 10 bases lining up with TRBD2. The CDR3 runs to 14 residues. The germline gives CDR1 SQVTM, CDR2 ANQGSEA. Trimming cost V 3 bases and J 6 bases; bases outside gene matches: 5. CDR3 region: CSVESGRALNEQFF. The DNA of the CDR3 is TGCAGCGTTGAGAGCGGGAGGGCCCTCAATGAGCAGTTCTTC.

The chain couples TRBV2 to TRBJ1-5, with a possible D match to TRBD1 (5 bases). V was shortened by 8 bases and J by 7 bases, with 15 bases between the two germline ends. Germline assignment: CDR1 SNHLY and CDR2 FYNNEI. This CDR3 has 13 residues. The CDR3 here is CASLGQGRQPQHF. CDR3 nucleotides: TGTGCCAGCTTAGGGCAGGGTCGGCAGCCCCAGCATTTT.

The rearrangement uses TRBV4-3 and TRBJ1-1; D gene unclear. The V end lost 0 bases, the J end lost 3 bases, and 11 bases lay between the germline ends. The CDR3 runs to 15 residues. Germline V gives CDR1 LGHNA, CDR2 YSLEER. CDR3 nucleotide sequence: TGCGCCAGCAGCCAAGAGGTGGGGAGAGACACTGAAGCTTTCTTT. It encodes CASSQEVGRDTEAFF.

V is TRBV2 and J is TRBJ1-1, with 8 bases lining up with TRBD1. Germline V gene sequence: CDR1 SNHLY, CDR2 FYNNEI. V gave up 7 bases and J gave up 4 bases; unmatched junction bases: 14. This CDR3 has 16 amino acids. CDR3 region: CASTLRHRGSGTEAFF. CDR3 DNA sequence: TGTGCCAGCACTCTCAGGCACAGGGGGTCCGGCACTGAAGCTTTCTTT. Based on the CDR3 plus reference TRBV2 and TRBJ1-1, the full variable domain is EPEVTQTPSHQVTQMGQEVILRCVPISNHLYFYWYRQILGQKVEFLVSFYNNEISEKSEIFDDQFSVERPDGSNFTLKIRSTKLEDSAMYFCASTLRHRGSGTEAFFGQGTRLTVV.

The chain carries TRBV5-1 and TRBJ1-1; tentatively, D is TRBD1 (5 bases). From germline, CDR1 is SGHRS and CDR2 YFSETQ. V lost 0 bases and J 5 bases, leaving 8 bases between the germline ends. The CDR3 extends over 13 amino acids. The CDR3: CASSLGGRTEAFF. In DNA, the CDR3 is TGCGCCAGCAGCTTGGGGGGGAGGACTGAAGCTTTCTTT.

This clone was recorded only once. The chain uses TRBV28 and TRBJ2-2, with a weak D call TRBD1 (6 bases). In germline, CDR1 is MDHEN, CDR2 SYDVKM. The CDR3 consists of 14 residues. The V end lost 4 bases, the J end lost 5 bases, and 11 bases lay between the germline ends. The CDR3, as DNA: TGTGCCAGCAGTTATGGACAGTGGACCGGGGAGCTGTTTTTT. It yields the protein CASSYGQWTGELFF.

The count of this clone is one. The chain's CDR3 is CASSLARAVSYNEQFF. The CDR3 nucleotides read TGTGCCAGCAGCTTAGCGCGGGCAGTCTCCTACAATGAGCAGTTCTTC. This chain uses TRBV7-2 with TRBJ2-1, with D perhaps matching TRBD2 (5 bases). Germline V gene lookup returns CDR1 SGHTA and CDR2 FQGNSA. Deletions cut 0 bases from V and 0 bases from J, with 9 bases between. CDR3 length: 16 amino acids.

The rearrangement uses TRBV6-1 and TRBJ2-3; D may be TRBD2 (6 bases). The CDR3 consists of 14 residues. With 5 bases removed from V and 4 bases from J, the gap between germline ends came to 13 bases. Germline lookup yields CDR1 MNHNS and CDR2 SASEGT. The CDR3 is CASSPGSRSDTQYF. The CDR3 bases are TGTGCCAGCAGTCCCGGGAGTAGGTCAGATACGCAGTATTTT.